What follows are 25 T cell receptor beta chains derived from one specimen sequenced in a study of T cell repertoires in cytomegalovirus infection. TCRdb reprocessed the reads via MiXCR and lists one record per CDR3 protein. The sample holds about 320,000 distinct CDR3 sequences, over 7.5% seen once. Material: PBMCs. These receptors all stem from a human donor in good health (CMV status not recorded). Some clones in this sample may be carry-over from other donors' samples.

This chain links TRBV7-9 with TRBJ1-4, with D hard to call. This CDR3 region has 15 residues. The germline V gene has CDR1 SEHNR and CDR2 FQNEAQ (reference sequence). Trimming pared 5 bases from V and 8 bases from J, leaving 18 bases between. The CDR3 sequence: CASSPPEGLGEKLFF. In DNA form, the CDR3 reads TGTGCCAGCAGCCCACCGGAGGGCCTCGGGGAAAAACTGTTTTTT.

The genes are TRBV4-3 and TRBJ2-7; no reliable D call. The V end was cut by 0 bases, the J end by 5 bases, with 11 bases between. The length of the CDR3 is 14 residues. CDR1 and CDR2 (germline): LGHNA, YSLEER. CDR3 nucleotides: TGCGCCAGCAGCCAAGATCATTGGGCTGACGAGCAGTACTTC. Residues: CASSQDHWADEQYF.

This clonotype was seen once. The V and J genes are TRBV20-1 and TRBJ1-5; 8 bases are a match to TRBD1. The CDR3 is made up of 14 amino acids. Germline CDR1 DFQATT, CDR2 SNEGSKA (reference sequence). Unmatched junction bases numbered 7, after V lost 5 bases and J lost 4 bases. The CDR3 reads CSASTRDRNQPQHF. CDR3 nucleotide sequence: TGCAGTGCTTCTACCCGGGACAGGAATCAGCCCCAGCATTTT.

The rearrangement joins TRBV12-3 or TRBV12-4 to TRBJ2-5; weak D call: TRBD2 (5 bases). V was clipped by 3 bases and J by 7 bases, with 15 bases between them. The CDR3 runs to 14 residues. The CDR3 loop reads CASSLPGDSVTQYF. In nucleotides, the CDR3 is TGTGCCAGCAGTTTGCCCGGGGATAGTGTGACCCAGTACTTC.

This clonotype was picked up many times. This chain links TRBV7-2 with TRBJ2-5, with D perhaps given as TRBD1 or TRBD2 (5 bases each). V lost 5 bases and J 5 bases, leaving 12 bases between the germline ends. The CDR3 contains 13 residues. CDR1 is SGHTA, CDR2 FQGNSA, per germline. CDR3: CASSRGRWETQYF. In DNA, the CDR3 is TGTGCCAGCAGCCGGGGCCGGTGGGAGACCCAGTACTTC. Filled out from reference TRBV7-2 and TRBJ2-5, the complete variable domain reads GAGVSQSPSNKVTEKGKDVELRCDPISGHTALYWYRQSLGQGLEFLIYFQGNSAPDKSGLPSDRFSAERTGGSVSTLTIQRTQQEDSAVYLCASSRGRWETQYFGPGTRLLVL.

At least ten counts were recorded for this clonotype. This chain links TRBV28 with TRBJ2-3, with D perhaps matching TRBD2 (6 bases). Deletions cut 8 bases from V and 0 bases from J, with 15 bases between. Germline V gene sequence: CDR1 MDHEN, CDR2 SYDVKM. The CDR3 sequence is 15 residues long. CDR3 loop: CASAMWRGSTDTQYF. The CDR3 DNA follows: TGTGCCAGCGCAATGTGGCGGGGAAGCACAGATACGCAGTATTTT.

A few counts support this clonotype. This chain links TRBV10-1 with TRBJ2-7; 10 nucleotides align to TRBD2. V lost 11 bases to trimming and J lost 5 bases; unmatched junction nucleotides: 9. CDR1 is WNHNN, CDR2 SYGVQD, per germline (reference sequence). The CDR3 sequence is 13 residues long. The CDR3 nucleotides are TGCGCCGAGCCAGCGGGAGGGCCCCACGAGCAGTACTTC. It encodes CAEPAGGPHEQYF.

This chain connects TRBV12-3 or TRBV12-4 to TRBJ2-1; a weak D match, TRBD2 (6 bases). The CDR3 runs to 14 residues. V lost 4 bases and J lost 10, with 17 bases in between. CDR3 sequence (DNA): TGTGCCAGCAGTTGGATGTCAAGGGGAGGAGAGCAGTTCTTC. It is translated as CASSWMSRGGEQFF.

This clonotype was found many times. The chain carries TRBV9 and TRBJ1-1; perhaps TRBD1 as D (6 bases). The CDR3 spans 14 residues. Germline CDR1 is SGDLS and CDR2 is YYNGEE. The V and J ends lost 4 bases and 0 bases respectively, with 10 bases between them. CDR3 sequence (DNA): TGTGCCAGCAGCCTCAGGGGTATGAACACTGAAGCTTTCTTT. Amino acid sequence: CASSLRGMNTEAFF.

The CDR3 loop is CASSLSGMNTEAFF. The DNA of the CDR3 is TGTGCCAGCAGCTTAAGCGGGATGAACACTGAAGCTTTCTTT. The rearrangement links TRBV7-3 to TRBJ1-1; D gene ambiguous. Germline CDR1 reads SGHTA; CDR2 reads FQGTGA. The V end was cut by 1 base, the J end by 0 bases, with 6 bases between. This CDR3 is built from 14 residues.

This clonotype was detected many times. The chain couples TRBV7-2 to TRBJ1-1; D uncertain. V was pared by 5 bases and J by 1 base, with 11 bases between. The CDR3 runs 14 residues. CDR1 is SGHTA and CDR2 is FQGNSA in the germline V gene. The CDR3 DNA sequence: TGTGCCAGCAGCCCTTCCCGTGGGAACACTGAAGCTTTCTTT. This gives the protein CASSPSRGNTEAFF.

V gene TRBV12-3 or TRBV12-4 combines with J gene TRBJ1-2; D is uncertain. V lost 6 bases, J lost 0 bases, and 8 bases lay in between. The CDR3 is 13 residues long. The CDR3 DNA is TGTGCCAGCAGACCAAGAGCTAACTATGGCTACACCTTC. As protein: CASRPRANYGYTF.

V gene TRBV28 combines with J gene TRBJ1-5; 9 bases are a match to TRBD1. Germline lookup yields CDR1 MDHEN and CDR2 SYDVKM. The CDR3 length is 15 residues. J gave up 4 bases and V 6 bases, and 7 bases lay outside the gene matches. For the CDR3, the DNA is TGTGCCAGCAGGCCACCGGGACAGGGAAATCAGCCCCAGCATTTT. This gives the protein CASRPPGQGNQPQHF.

This chain links TRBV6-5 with TRBJ2-7; TRBD1 matches at 8 bases. In germline, CDR1 is MNHEY, CDR2 SVGAGI. This CDR3 comprises 14 residues. Trimming cost V 4 bases and J 4 bases; bases outside gene matches: 6. CDR3 sequence reads: CASSLQGGLYEQYF. DNA of the CDR3: TGTGCCAGCAGTTTACAGGGGGGATTATACGAGCAGTACTTC.

This clonotype has at least ten counts. This chain connects TRBV7-2 to TRBJ2-3, with no clear D. The germline V gene has CDR1 SGHTA and CDR2 FQGNSA. CDR3 size: 15 residues. V shed 2 bases and J shed 1 base, with 10 bases lying between them. Here the CDR3 DNA reads TGTGCCAGCAGCTTACCAGTCGTGGGCACAGATACGCAGTATTTT. Amino acid sequence: CASSLPVVGTDTQYF.

The genes are TRBV6-8 and TRBJ2-1; the match to TRBD2 covers 14 bases. Trimming cost V 6 bases and J 4 bases; bases outside gene matches: 8. CDR1 and CDR2 (germline): MNHGY, SAAAGT. The CDR3 contains 17 residues. This CDR3 is CASSRTSGRPGYNEQFF. The CDR3 DNA sequence: TGTGCCAGCAGCCGGACTAGCGGGAGGCCCGGTTACAATGAGCAGTTCTTC.

The chain joins TRBV7-3 to TRBJ1-6; the match to TRBD1 covers 8 bases. The CDR3 length is 13 residues. J was trimmed by 12 bases and V by 5 bases; bases with no gene match: 6. Germline CDR1 reads SGHTA; CDR2 reads FQGTGA. The CDR3 sequence is CASSTGQGGPLHF. The CDR3, as DNA: TGTGCCAGCAGCACCGGACAGGGTGGACCCCTCCACTTT.

The genes are TRBV4-3 and TRBJ2-5, with TRBD1 identical over 9 bases. Trimming took 1 base from V and 5 from J; bases not matched to a gene: 8. Germline-derived CDR1 and CDR2 are LGHNA and YSLEER. The CDR3 is made up of 16 amino acids. CDR3 coding DNA: TGCGCCAGCAGCCAAGGATCGGGACAGGGTGGGGAGACCCAGTACTTC. As protein: CASSQGSGQGGETQYF.

This clonotype occurred many times. The gene calls are TRBV7-2 and TRBJ2-5, with a possible D match to TRBD1 (6 bases). This CDR3 contains 14 residues. With 5 bases removed from V and 0 bases from J, the gap between germline ends came to 10 bases. Germline V gives CDR1 SGHTA, CDR2 FQGNSA. Here the CDR3 reads CASSPRDNQETQYF. As DNA, the CDR3 is TGTGCCAGCAGCCCCCGGGACAACCAAGAGACCCAGTACTTC.

This clonotype was observed a handful of times. This rearrangement joins TRBV6-1 to TRBJ1-1; D call uncertain. The CDR3 spans 12 residues. The germline V and J ends were trimmed by 10 bases and 2 bases, with 11 bases remaining between them. Germline assignment: CDR1 MNHNS and CDR2 SASEGT. The CDR3, as DNA: TGTGCCATACACGACATTAACACTGAAGCTTTCTTT. This translates into CAIHDINTEAFF.

This clonotype was counted many times. The CDR3 loop is CASNLRGQNEAFF. As DNA, the CDR3 is TGTGCCAGCAATTTGCGGGGGCAGAATGAAGCTTTCTTT. This chain links TRBV12-3 or TRBV12-4 with TRBJ1-1; TRBD1 might be the D (6 bases). Trimming removed 7 bases at V and 7 bases at J, with 16 bases between. The CDR3 is 13 amino acids.

In its sample, this clonotype was seen many times. The V call is TRBV12-5, the J call TRBJ2-1, with D possibly TRBD1 on 5 matching bases. The CDR3 contains 13 residues. Trimming pared 2 bases from V and 8 bases from J, leaving 10 bases between. Germline-derived CDR1 and CDR2 are LGHNT and FRNRAP. CDR3 residues: CASGLRGSDEQFF. CDR3 DNA: TGTGCTAGTGGTTTGAGGGGATCGGATGAGCAGTTCTTC.

The chain combines TRBV12-3 or TRBV12-4 with TRBJ2-1; 11 bases are a match to TRBD2. The trim removed 3 bases at V and 7 bases at J, leaving 2 bases unmatched. The CDR3 covers 14 residues. CDR3 loop: CASSLGTSGNEQFF. The CDR3 region has the DNA TGTGCCAGCAGTTTGGGGACTAGCGGAAATGAGCAGTTCTTC.

A few counts support this clonotype. V usage is TRBV28 and J usage is TRBJ2-7; D unresolved. This CDR3 is built from 13 residues. Germline-derived CDR1 and CDR2 are MDHEN and SYDVKM. V was pared by 6 bases and J by 2 bases, with 11 bases between. The CDR3 DNA sequence: TGTGCCAGCAGCCTGACGGATACCTACGAGCAGTACTTC. Amino acid sequence: CASSLTDTYEQYF.

This clonotype was recorded a few times. The chain has TRBV11-2 and TRBJ1-4; 9 positions match TRBD1. The CDR3 loop spans 16 amino acids. Germline V gene lookup returns CDR1 SGHAT and CDR2 FQNNGV. J was trimmed by 2 bases and V by 3 bases; bases with no gene match: 4. CDR3 sequence: CASSFTGGSTNEKLFF. In nucleotides, the CDR3 is TGTGCCAGCAGCTTCACAGGGGGCTCTACTAATGAAAAACTGTTTTTT.